This TCR beta chain was sequenced during a study of shared clonotypes between healthy human individuals. V was trimmed by 4 bases and J by 5 bases, leaving 9 bases between them. This CDR3 comprises 13 residues. This clone showed up just a few times. Its target is not known. Naive CD45RA+ and memory CD45RA-negative subsets were split from CD4+ cells. TCRdb's copy holds only in-frame clones and misses some; the assay was immunoSEQ multiplex PCR. The sample has over 850,000 clones; around 78% are singletons. Study results and limitations: The study found roughly 5.3% of naive CD4 clonotypes shared across a handful of donors.

The V and J genes are TRBV6-7 and TRBJ1-5; D is unclear. Being an ORF, TRBV6-7 has a function that is uncertain. The source of this sequence is a man aged 18 to 30 in good health. Some clones in this sample may be carry-over from other donors' samples. The sequenced sample consisted of memory CD4+ T cells from PBMCs. As for subset: CD45RA-negative fraction. The CDR3 loop is CASSSIRDQPQHF. In DNA, the CDR3 is TGTGCCAGCAGTTCTATAAGGGATCAGCCCCAGCATTTT.